The present T cell receptor beta chain was sequenced within a study of OX40 agonist ivuxolimab in advanced cancers. As to this clone: Its antigen is still unknown.

Germline V gene sequence: CDR1 SGHVS, CDR2 FQNEAQ. The CDR3 consists of 17 residues. Trimming removed 1 base at V and 5 bases at J, with 17 bases between. Sequenced by immunoSEQ multiplex PCR; TCRdb stores in-frame clones only, minus some. This sample yields under 90,000 clones, of which approximately 89% are seen a single time; 2.5% belongs to the top ten. Study findings and constraints: Among T cells, CD8+ cells averaged more expanded clones than CD4+ cells.

The gene calls are TRBV7-8 and TRBJ1-4, with D tentatively TRBD1 (5 bases). This material consisted of CD4+ or CD8+ T cells sorted from blood, taken in a trial of the OX40 agonist ivuxolimab. The receptor was derived from an adult with an advanced solid tumor such as melanoma, head and neck, liver or kidney cancer. CDR3 region: CASSLGGRWGKNEKLFF. The CDR3 DNA reads TGTGCCAGCAGCTTAGGAGGGCGTTGGGGGAAAAATGAAAAACTGTTTTTT.